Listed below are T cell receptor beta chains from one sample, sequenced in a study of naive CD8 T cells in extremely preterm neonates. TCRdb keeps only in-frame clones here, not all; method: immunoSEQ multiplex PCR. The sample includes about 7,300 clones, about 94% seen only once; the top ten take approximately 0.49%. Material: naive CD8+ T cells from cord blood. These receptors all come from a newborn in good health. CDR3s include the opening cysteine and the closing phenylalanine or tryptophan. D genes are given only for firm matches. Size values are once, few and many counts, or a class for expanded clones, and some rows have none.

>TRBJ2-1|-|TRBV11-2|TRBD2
CASSLAGGYNEQFF
TGTGCCAGCAGCTTAGCGGGAGGCTACAATGAGCAGTTCTTC
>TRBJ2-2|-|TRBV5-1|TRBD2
CASSLTSGRANTGELFF
TGCGCCAGCAGCTTGACTAGCGGGAGGGCGAACACCGGGGAGCTGTTTTTT
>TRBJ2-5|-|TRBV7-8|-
CASSLAQGHQETQYF
TGTGCCAGCAGCTTAGCTCAGGGACATCAAGAGACCCAGTACTTC
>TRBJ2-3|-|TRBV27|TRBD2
CASSFASGSTDTQYF
TGTGCCAGCAGTTTCGCTAGCGGGAGCACAGATACGCAGTATTTT
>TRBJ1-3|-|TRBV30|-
CAWTGSGNTIYF
TGTGCCTGGACAGGCTCTGGAAACACCATATATTTT
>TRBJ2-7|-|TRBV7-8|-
CASSLTEYEQYF
TGTGCCAGCAGCCTGACAGAATACGAGCAGTACTTC
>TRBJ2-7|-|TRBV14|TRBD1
CASSPGQGWYEQYF
TGTGCCAGCAGCCCGGGACAGGGGTGGTACGAGCAGTACTTC
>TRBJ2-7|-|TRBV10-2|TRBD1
CASNDRGWEQYF
TGCGCCAGCAACGACAGGGGTTGGGAGCAGTACTTC
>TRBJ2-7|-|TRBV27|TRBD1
CASSLGQGSYEQYF
TGTGCCAGCAGTTTAGGACAGGGTTCCTACGAGCAGTACTTC
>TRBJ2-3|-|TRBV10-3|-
CAISNGPGEHTQYF
TGTGCCATCAGCAACGGTCCAGGGGAGCATACGCAGTATTTT
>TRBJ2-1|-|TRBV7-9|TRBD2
CASSQGLAVYNEQFF
TGTGCCAGCAGCCAGGGACTAGCAGTTTACAATGAGCAGTTCTTC
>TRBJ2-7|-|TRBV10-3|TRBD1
CAIRSGTGGFYEQYF
TGTGCCATCAGGTCCGGGACAGGGGGTTTCTACGAGCAGTACTTC
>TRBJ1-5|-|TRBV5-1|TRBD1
CASSWTGGNQPQHF
TGCGCCAGCAGCTGGACAGGGGGCAATCAGCCCCAGCATTTT
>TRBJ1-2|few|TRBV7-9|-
CASSHRVDYGYTF
TGTGCCAGCAGCCACAGGGTTGACTATGGCTACACCTTC
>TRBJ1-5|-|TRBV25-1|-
CASSERQGNQPQHF
TGTGCCAGCAGTGAAAGACAGGGCAATCAGCCCCAGCATTTT